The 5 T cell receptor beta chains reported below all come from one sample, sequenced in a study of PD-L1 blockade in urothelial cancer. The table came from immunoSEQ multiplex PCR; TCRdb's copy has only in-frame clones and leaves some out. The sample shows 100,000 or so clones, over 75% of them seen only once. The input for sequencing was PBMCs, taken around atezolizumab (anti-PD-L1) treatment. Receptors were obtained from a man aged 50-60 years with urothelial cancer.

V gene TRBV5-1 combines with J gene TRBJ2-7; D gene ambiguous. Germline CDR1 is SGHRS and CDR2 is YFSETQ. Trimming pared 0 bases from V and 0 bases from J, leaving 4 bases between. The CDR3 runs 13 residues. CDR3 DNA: TGCGCCAGCAGCTTGGGTAGCTCCTACGAGCAGTACTTC. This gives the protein CASSLGSSYEQYF.

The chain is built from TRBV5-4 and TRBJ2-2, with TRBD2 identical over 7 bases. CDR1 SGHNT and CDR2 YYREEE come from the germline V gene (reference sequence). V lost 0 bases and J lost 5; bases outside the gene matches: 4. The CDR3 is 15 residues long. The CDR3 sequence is CASSLGGSLTGELFF. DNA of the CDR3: TGTGCCAGCAGCTTGGGCGGGAGTTTAACCGGGGAGCTGTTTTTT.

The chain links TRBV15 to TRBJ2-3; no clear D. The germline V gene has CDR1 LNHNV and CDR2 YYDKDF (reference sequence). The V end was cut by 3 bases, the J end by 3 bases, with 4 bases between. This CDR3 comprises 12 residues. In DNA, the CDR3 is TGTGCCACCAGCAGCCATACAGATACGCAGTATTTT. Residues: CATSSHTDTQYF.

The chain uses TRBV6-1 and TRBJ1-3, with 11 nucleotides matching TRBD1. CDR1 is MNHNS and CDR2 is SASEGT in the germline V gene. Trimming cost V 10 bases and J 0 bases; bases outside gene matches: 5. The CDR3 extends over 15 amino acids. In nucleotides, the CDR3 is TGTGCCACACGGACAGGGGGCTACTCTGGAAACACCATATATTTT. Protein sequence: CATRTGGYSGNTIYF.

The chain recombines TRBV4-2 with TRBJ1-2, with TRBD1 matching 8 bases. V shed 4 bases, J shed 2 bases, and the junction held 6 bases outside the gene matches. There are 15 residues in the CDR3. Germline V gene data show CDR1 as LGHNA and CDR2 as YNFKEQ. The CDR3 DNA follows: TGTGCCAGCAGCCCGGGACAGGCAACCAACTATGGCTACACCTTC. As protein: CASSPGQATNYGYTF.